This entry lists 24 T cell receptor beta chains sequenced from one sample in a study of T cells in localized non-small cell lung cancer. The data were produced by immunoSEQ multiplex PCR, yet TCRdb's version contains in-frame clones alone and is incomplete. The data hold some 10,000 clones, with nearly 50% observed a single time. The input for sequencing was lymph node tissue, taken before any cancer treatment. The receptors were sampled from a woman aged 35 to 70 with stage II squamous cell lung carcinoma.

About this clone itself: At one of its ends the junction is not consistent with the germline gene, which may arise from a read error. The chain links TRBV7-6 to TRBJ2-6; tentative D call: TRBD2 (6 bases). The CDR3 extends over 16 amino acids. The germline gives CDR1 SGHVS, CDR2 FNYEAQ. The CDR3 region is CASSPLGGAGANVLTF. Written as DNA, the CDR3 is TGTGCTAGCAGCCCATTGGGCGGGGCTGGGGCCAACGTCCTGACTTTC.

This clone has just a few counts. The chain employs TRBV30 and TRBJ1-1; D remains ambiguous. V lost 3 bases and J 1 base, leaving 3 bases between the germline ends. The CDR3 has 11 residues. In germline, CDR1 is GTSNPN, CDR2 SVGIG (reference sequence). The CDR3 loop reads CAWRRNTEAFF. For the CDR3, the DNA is TGTGCCTGGAGACGGAACACTGAAGCTTTCTTT.

By share, this clone ranks as medium-sized (0.01 to 0.1%). This sequence joins TRBV6-8 and TRBJ1-1, with D maybe TRBD1 (6 bases). Trimming cost V 6 bases and J 10 bases, with 21 bases left between them. Looked up from germline, CDR1 is MNHGY and CDR2 is SAAAGT. The CDR3 totals 14 residues. The CDR3 reads CASRNLQGGVGAFF. CDR3 DNA: TGTGCCAGCAGGAACCTACAGGGCGGCGTAGGAGCTTTCTTT.

Relative to its sample, this clone is medium-sized. V is TRBV11-3 and J is TRBJ1-6, with D maybe TRBD1 (5 bases). The germline gives CDR1 SGHNT, CDR2 YENEEA. V was pared by 2 bases and J by 7 bases, with 21 bases between. The CDR3 consists of 18 residues. The CDR3 protein is CASSLTSRRGFRNSPLHF. The CDR3, as DNA: TGTGCCAGCAGCTTAACGAGTCGTCGGGGGTTTCGAAATTCACCCCTCCACTTT.

This chain links TRBV11-3 with TRBJ1-3; possible D gene TRBD1, 6 bases. Germline lookup yields CDR1 SGHNT and CDR2 YENEEA. This CDR3 region has 14 residues. V lost 5 bases to trimming and J lost 4 bases, with 12 bases between them. The CDR3 coding sequence is TGTGCCAGCAGCCCCGGACAGCTGGGAAACACCATATATTTT. Translation: CASSPGQLGNTIYF.

The gene calls are TRBV14 and TRBJ1-2, with D unclear. V was pared by 3 bases and J by 4 bases, with 9 bases between. The CDR3 is made up of 13 amino acids. CDR1 is SGHDN and CDR2 is FVKESK in the germline V gene. The CDR3 spells CASSQSFFYGYTF. The CDR3, as DNA: TGTGCCAGCAGCCAGAGTTTCTTCTATGGCTACACCTTC.

The J gene is TRBJ2-2, the V gene TRBV9; 9 bases align to TRBD1. With V trimmed by 9 bases and J by 5 bases, 11 bases remained unmatched. The CDR3 covers 15 residues. CDR1 is SGDLS, CDR2 YYNGEE, per germline. CDR3 protein: CATRGRTGDTGELFF. DNA for the CDR3: TGTGCCACTAGGGGCAGGACAGGGGATACCGGGGAGCTGTTTTTT.

This chain joins TRBV14 and TRBJ1-2; D uncertain. V was pared by 3 bases and J by 3 bases, with 14 bases between. This CDR3 region has 15 residues. Germline CDR1 SGHDN, CDR2 FVKESK. The chain's CDR3 is CASSQLGFGDYGYTF. Here the CDR3 DNA reads TGTGCCAGCAGCCAGCTAGGGTTCGGGGACTATGGCTACACCTTC.

The V gene is TRBV9, the J gene TRBJ1-1; tentative D call: TRBD1 (5 bases). The CDR3 has 15 amino acids. Germline loops: CDR1 SGDLS, CDR2 YYNGEE. V was clipped by 3 bases and J by 0 bases, with 12 bases between them. The CDR3 DNA follows: TGTGCCAGCAGCGCGGGGGGTCTATTGAACACTGAAGCTTTCTTT. Amino acid sequence: CASSAGGLLNTEAFF.

The rearrangement joins TRBV19 to TRBJ2-7; a possible D gene is TRBD1 (6 bases). The V gene's germline CDR1 is LNHDA and CDR2 SQIVND (reference sequence). The length of the CDR3 is 13 residues. Deletions cut 3 bases from V and 3 bases from J, with 9 bases between. The CDR3: CASSIQGGYEQYF. The CDR3 DNA follows: TGTGCCAGTAGTATTCAAGGGGGCTACGAGCAGTACTTC.

The rearrangement links TRBV6-8 to TRBJ1-5; 12 nucleotides align to TRBD1. Germline V lookup: CDR1 MNHGY, CDR2 SAAAGT. The CDR3 sequence is 17 residues long. Unmatched junction bases numbered 6, after V lost 4 bases and J lost 2 bases. In DNA, the CDR3 is TGTGCCAGCAGTTCCGGGACAGGGGGCTTCGGCAATCAGCCCCAGCATTTT. Translated: CASSSGTGGFGNQPQHF.

The CDR3 spells CASARDRVNTEAFF. CDR3 in DNA: TGTGCTAGTGCCCGGGACAGGGTAAACACTGAAGCTTTCTTT. The V call is TRBV12-5, the J call TRBJ1-1; TRBD1 aligns across 9 bases. The CDR3 length is 14 residues. The trim removed 7 bases at V and 2 bases at J, leaving 5 bases unmatched. Germline V gene sequence: CDR1 LGHNT, CDR2 FRNRAP.

The chain combines TRBV28 with TRBJ1-2; 9 bases fit TRBD1. The germline CDR1 and CDR2 sequences are MDHEN and SYDVKM. The CDR3 is 14 amino acids. V lost 5 bases, J lost 8 bases, and 9 bases stayed unmatched. CDR3 residues: CASSAPGQGWGYTF. The CDR3 DNA follows: TGTGCCAGCAGTGCACCGGGACAGGGCTGGGGCTACACCTTC.

This rearrangement joins TRBV10-2 to TRBJ1-1; 7 positions agree with TRBD1. CDR3 size: 14 residues. The germline CDR1 and CDR2 sequences are WSHSY and SAAADI. V dropped 6 bases and J dropped 3; count of bases not matched to a gene: 7. The CDR3 sequence: CASSLNRGHTEAFF. In DNA form, the CDR3 reads TGCGCCAGCAGCTTAAACAGGGGTCACACTGAAGCTTTCTTT.

There are a few counts of this clone. The chain combines TRBV28 with TRBJ1-2; TRBD1 agrees at 7 bases. The V segment lost 5 bases and the J segment 4 bases; nucleotides outside the gene matches: 4. The CDR3 length is 13 residues. CDR1 and CDR2 (germline): MDHEN, SYDVKM. The CDR3 nucleotides read TGTGCCAGCAGTGGGGACAGTGCCTATGGCTACACCTTC. It yields the protein CASSGDSAYGYTF.

This clone has a handful of counts. The gene calls are TRBV6-8 and TRBJ1-5; the D gene is possibly TRBD1 (6 bases). Germline V gives CDR1 MNHGY, CDR2 SAAAGT. The CDR3 has 13 residues. Trimming took off 11 bases at V and 3 bases at J, with 14 bases between the two ends. CDR3 DNA sequence: TGTGCCGGGGGACAAGGGCTCAATCAGCCCCAGCATTTT. Translating gives CAGGQGLNQPQHF.

V usage is TRBV10-2 and J usage is TRBJ1-2; D is ambiguous. Per the germline V gene, CDR1 is WSHSY and CDR2 is SAAADI. CDR3 size: 14 residues. V lost 2 bases and J 7 bases, leaving 14 bases between the germline ends. CDR3 protein: CASSEVGQIGGYTF. The CDR3 nucleotides are TGCGCCAGCAGTGAGGTAGGGCAGATCGGTGGCTACACCTTC.

This clone turned up a few times. The chain is built from TRBV12-5 and TRBJ1-1; the D is unclear. CDR3 length: 13 residues. Germline CDR1 reads LGHNT; CDR2 reads FRNRAP. The CDR3 region has the DNA TGTGCCAGCACCCCCCCGGGGTTCACTGAAGCTTTCTTT. Translated, it gives CASTPPGFTEAFF.

The chain employs TRBV11-3 and TRBJ1-1; D might be TRBD1 (5 bases). CDR1 is SGHNT, CDR2 YENEEA, per germline. Trimming cost V 2 bases and J 2 bases, with 15 bases left between them. The CDR3 consists of 16 residues. The CDR3 DNA follows: TGTGCCAGCAGCTTACGGAGGGATGGGGGAAACACTGAAGCTTTCTTT. Protein product: CASSLRRDGGNTEAFF.

J is TRBJ1-3 and V is TRBV30; 8 bases are shared with TRBD1. V lost 0 bases and J lost 3; bases outside the gene matches: 4. Germline loops: CDR1 GTSNPN, CDR2 SVGIG (reference sequence). This CDR3 spans 15 amino acids. CDR3 loop: CAWSVARGLGNTIYF. DNA of the CDR3: TGTGCCTGGAGTGTAGCCAGGGGGCTTGGAAACACCATATATTTT.

V and J are TRBV9 and TRBJ1-2, with D perhaps matching TRBD1 (5 bases). This CDR3 contains 12 residues. Trimming took 6 bases from V and 6 from J, leaving 12 bases between them. Germline CDR1 reads SGDLS; CDR2 reads YYNGEE. CDR3 DNA sequence: TGTGCCAGCAACCAGGGTGGGCATGGCTACACCTTC. As protein: CASNQGGHGYTF.

The chain has TRBV5-1 and TRBJ2-4; TRBD1 might be the D (5 bases). This CDR3 is built from 15 residues. Germline assignment: CDR1 SGHRS and CDR2 YFSETQ. V lost 0 bases and J lost 1, with 8 bases in between. CDR3 sequence reads: CASSLGGSAKNIQYF. The CDR3 DNA reads as TGCGCCAGCAGCTTGGGGGGCTCGGCCAAAAACATTCAGTACTTC. The variable domain in full, completed from reference TRBV5-1 and TRBJ2-4, reads KAGVTQTPRYLIKTRGQQVTLSCSPISGHRSVSWYQQTPGQGLQFLFEYFSETQRNKGNFPGRFSGRQFSNSRSEMNVSTLELGDSALYLCASSLGGSAKNIQYFGAGTRLSVL.

The chain combines TRBV11-3 with TRBJ2-1, with TRBD2 matching over 11 bases. After removal of 5 bases from V and 4 bases from J, the junction contained 4 bases not matched to a gene. The CDR3 sequence is 15 residues long. Germline V gives CDR1 SGHNT, CDR2 YENEEA. CDR3 region: CASSTRLAGYNEQFF. The CDR3 region has the DNA TGTGCCAGCAGCACCAGACTAGCGGGGTACAATGAGCAGTTCTTC.

This chain joins TRBV10-2 and TRBJ1-2; D uncertain. V dropped 10 bases and J dropped 3 bases, with 12 bases sitting between them. The germline V gene encodes CDR1 WSHSY and CDR2 SAAADI. This CDR3 spans 12 amino acids. CDR3 DNA sequence: TGCGCCACGGCCGCCGTTCACTATGGCTACACCTTC. Translated: CATAAVHYGYTF.